This is a list of T cell receptor beta chains from one sample in a study of cytomegalovirus exposure and HLA in healthy donors. Sequencing used immunoSEQ multiplex PCR; TCRdb keeps in-frame clones, though not all of them. The data show under 130,000 clones, about 13% seen once. The sample was PBMCs. The receptors shown here come from a middle-aged man in good health and CMV-seropositive. The CDR3 runs from the conserved cysteine through the conserved F or W. A D gene is named only where the DNA matches it firmly. Clone size, where shown, is once, few, many, or a class for clones that have expanded.

V	size	J	D	CDR3	DNA
TRBV30	NA	TRBJ1-2	NA	CAWGPGYGYTF	TGTGCCTGGGGCCCAGGCTATGGCTACACCTTC
TRBV28	NA	TRBJ1-4	NA	CATHSNEKLFF	TGTGCCACCCACAGTAATGAAAAACTGTTTTTT
TRBV7-7	few	TRBJ2-1	TRBD2	CASSLAEGGVGEQFF	TGTGCCAGCAGCTTAGCGGAGGGAGGGGTGGGTGAGCAGTTCTTC
TRBV7-2	NA	TRBJ1-4	NA	CASSLTGRGGEKLFF	TGTGCCAGCAGCTTAACGGGCAGGGGCGGTGAAAAACTGTTTTTT
TRBV7-9	NA	TRBJ2-7	TRBD2	CASSHKRGEGYEQYF	TGTGCCAGCAGTCACAAGCGAGGGGAGGGCTACGAGCAGTACTTC
TRBV7-9	NA	TRBJ2-1	NA	CASSSLVDTSSYNEQFF	TGTGCCAGCAGCAGCCTGGTAGACACGAGCTCCTACAATGAGCAGTTCTTC
TRBV7-9	few	TRBJ1-1	NA	CASSLGTKNTEAFF	TGTGCCAGCAGCTTAGGGACTAAGAACACTGAAGCTTTCTTT
TRBV7-2	few	TRBJ1-5	NA	CASSLVQGNNQPQHF	TGTGCCAGCAGCCTCGTGCAGGGGAACAATCAGCCCCAGCATTTT
TRBV10-1	NA	TRBJ1-3	NA	CASSEGQPGNTIYF	TGCGCCAGCAGTGAGGGGCAGCCTGGAAACACCATATATTTT
TRBV28	few	TRBJ1-2	TRBD1	CASSSPGQLTPGYTF	TGTGCCAGCAGTTCTCCGGGACAGCTTACCCCCGGCTACACCTTC
TRBV7-8	NA	TRBJ2-3	NA	CASSLLARDTQYF	TGTGCCAGCAGCTTACTAGCGAGGGATACGCAGTATTTT
TRBV6-1	NA	TRBJ2-7	NA	CASSEHRYEQYF	TGTGCCAGCAGTGAACACAGGTACGAGCAGTACTTC
TRBV2	NA	TRBJ1-1	NA	CASSEVAGYNTEAFF	TGTGCCAGCAGTGAAGTCGCGGGTTATAACACTGAAGCTTTCTTT
TRBV11-2	NA	TRBJ1-1	NA	CASSVTGNTEAFF	TGTGCCAGCAGCGTTACAGGGAACACTGAAGCTTTCTTT
TRBV14	once	TRBJ1-1	NA	CASSQDLGGTEAFF	TGTGCCAGCAGCCAAGATTTGGGGGGCACTGAAGCTTTCTTT
TRBV4-2	few	TRBJ1-6	TRBD1	CASSQDPGQINSPLHF	TGTGCCAGCAGCCAGGACCCGGGACAGATTAATTCACCCCTCCACTTT
TRBV6-1	few	TRBJ1-1	TRBD1	CASTGTVGTEAFF	TGTGCCAGCACCGGGACAGTAGGCACTGAAGCTTTCTTT
TRBV27	NA	TRBJ1-1	NA	CASSFMPGTEAFF	TGTGCCAGCAGTTTCATGCCGGGAACTGAAGCTTTCTTT
TRBV19	NA	TRBJ2-7	NA	CASSRRALDEQYF	TGTGCCAGTAGTCGGCGGGCTTTAGACGAGCAGTACTTC
TRBV6-5	NA	TRBJ2-5	TRBD1	CASSSGTGGETQYF	TGTGCCAGCAGTTCAGGGACAGGGGGAGAGACCCAGTACTTC
TRBV5-4	NA	TRBJ2-1	TRBD2	CASRGLAGGYGEQFF	TGTGCCAGCAGGGGACTAGCGGGAGGGTATGGTGAGCAGTTCTTC
TRBV7-9	NA	TRBJ1-4	TRBD1	CASSRGQGDEKLFF	TGTGCCAGCAGCCGGGGACAGGGAGATGAAAAACTGTTTTTT
TRBV2	few	TRBJ1-2	NA	CASDGLDGYTF	TGTGCCAGCGACGGACTGGATGGCTACACCTTC
TRBV7-9	few	TRBJ2-2	NA	CASSLYYTGELFF	TGTGCCAGCAGCCTTTATTACACCGGGGAGCTGTTTTTT
TRBV28	NA	TRBJ2-1	TRBD2	CASSLFASGSYNEQFF	TGTGCCAGCAGTTTATTTGCTAGCGGATCCTACAATGAGCAGTTCTTC
TRBV4-1	few	TRBJ1-1	NA	CASSQDIWTTEAFF	TGCGCCAGCAGCCAGGATATCTGGACTACTGAAGCTTTCTTT
TRBV18	few	TRBJ1-1	NA	CASSPRLVQGNTEAFF	TGTGCCAGCTCACCTCGCCTGGTCCAGGGGAACACTGAAGCTTTCTTT
TRBV5-1	NA	TRBJ2-3	TRBD2	CASSFGSSGSTDTQYF	TGCGCCAGCAGCTTTGGCTCTAGCGGGAGCACAGATACGCAGTATTTT
TRBV15	few	TRBJ2-2	TRBD2	CATSRGGTGRATGELFF	TGTGCCACCAGCAGAGGAGGGACCGGGAGGGCCACCGGGGAGCTGTTTTTT
TRBV7-6	few	TRBJ2-1	TRBD1	CASSFGTGNNEQFF	TGTGCCAGCAGCTTCGGGACAGGTAACAATGAGCAGTTCTTC
TRBV18	many	TRBJ2-2	NA	CASSPLVGDTGELFF	TGTGCCAGCTCACCCCTCGTAGGGGACACCGGGGAGCTGTTTTTT
TRBV28	few	TRBJ2-1	NA	CASEGLISYNEQFF	TGTGCCAGCGAGGGCCTTATATCCTACAATGAGCAGTTCTTC
TRBV28	NA	TRBJ1-2	NA	CASSLAGKDYGYTF	TGTGCCAGCAGTTTGGCAGGGAAGGACTATGGCTACACCTTC
TRBV27	NA	TRBJ2-7	TRBD2	CASSLSGTSGSWEQYF	TGTGCCAGCAGTTTAAGTGGGACTAGCGGGAGTTGGGAGCAGTACTTC
TRBV19	few	TRBJ2-7	NA	CATTQGGMYEQYF	TGTGCCACAACACAGGGCGGTATGTACGAGCAGTACTTC
TRBV5-1	few	TRBJ2-6	TRBD1	CASSRTPSTGGPSGANVLTF	TGCGCCAGCAGCCGGACACCTTCGACAGGGGGCCCCTCTGGGGCCAACGTCCTGACTTTC
TRBV19	few	TRBJ1-1	TRBD1	CASSTRQGVNTEAFF	TGTGCCAGTAGTACTAGACAGGGGGTGAACACTGAAGCTTTCTTT
TRBV6-5	NA	TRBJ1-2	TRBD1	CASSDWTGRGEGYTF	TGTGCCAGCAGTGACTGGACAGGGAGAGGGGAAGGCTACACCTTC
TRBV5-1	NA	TRBJ2-7	TRBD1	CASSLEGQVIEQYF	TGCGCCAGCAGCTTGGAAGGACAGGTCATCGAGCAGTACTTC
TRBV5-1	few	TRBJ2-3	TRBD2	CASSWEGGADTQYF	TGCGCCAGCAGCTGGGAGGGTGGGGCAGATACGCAGTATTTT
TRBV30	NA	TRBJ1-4	NA	CAWSVQSFNEKLFF	TGTGCCTGGAGTGTACAGAGCTTTAATGAAAAACTGTTTTTT
TRBV29-1	few	TRBJ2-5	TRBD1	CSVEDVGQGISETQYF	TGCAGCGTTGAAGATGTTGGACAGGGTATCTCAGAGACCCAGTACTTC
TRBV4-1	NA	TRBJ2-5	TRBD2	CASRRLAGVETQYF	TGCGCCAGCAGACGGCTAGCGGGAGTGGAGACCCAGTACTTC
TRBV10-3	few	TRBJ2-3	TRBD1	CAIGDSGGSDTQYF	TGTGCCATCGGGGATTCAGGGGGTTCAGATACGCAGTATTTT
TRBV10-3	NA	TRBJ2-3	TRBD2	CAISERTSGRVDTQYF	TGTGCCATCAGTGAGAGGACTAGCGGGAGGGTGGATACGCAGTATTTT
TRBV6-5	few	TRBJ1-1	NA	CASSYTQGRGTEAFF	TGTGCCAGCAGTTACACCCAGGGCCGCGGCACTGAAGCTTTCTTT
TRBV7-2	NA	TRBJ2-2	NA	CASSPRFTPTGELFF	TGTGCCAGCAGCCCCCGGTTCACCCCCACCGGGGAGCTGTTTTTT
TRBV27	NA	TRBJ1-4	NA	CAIPGGREKLFF	TGTGCCATCCCCGGGGGGCGTGAAAAACTGTTTTTT